In its sample, the clone carrying this TCR beta chain was seen a few times. Its specificity is unknown. The data are from a study of CD8+CD57+ T cells in acquired aplastic anemia. For the study at large: Sorted CD4+ and CD8+ cells yielded DNA averaging about 3.2 ug. The study, taken as a whole, reports: Between patients and controls, some 31 CD8+ CDR3 sequences were found in common. The study found no significant CD8+ Simpson's diversity difference between patients and controls.

For sequencing, patients were chosen who had shown expansion of CD8+CD57+ cells by flow cytometry. Each of the patients presented with severe acquired aplastic anemia. Genomic DNA, serving as template, underwent TCR beta VDJ and CDR3 profiling. A single record per CDR3 protein comes from TCRdb applying MiXCR to the reads. The sample comprises just over 450,000 distinct CDR3 sequences, less than 35% of which are singletons, and 0.82% rests with the top ten. This clonotype was obtained from a human donor with aplastic anemia. Material: sorted CD4+, CD8+, or CD8+CD57+ T cells (not recorded which) from PBMCs.

The CDR3 bases are TGTGCCAGCAGCCAACGGATCAGGGAACCTCTCTACGAGCAGTACTTC. It encodes CASSQRIREPLYEQYF. The chain couples TRBV3-1 to TRBJ2-7; possibly TRBD1 for D (5 bases). This CDR3 region has 16 residues. Deletions cut 2 bases from V and 3 bases from J, with 17 bases between. The germline CDR1 and CDR2 sequences are LGHDT and YNNKEL (reference sequence).